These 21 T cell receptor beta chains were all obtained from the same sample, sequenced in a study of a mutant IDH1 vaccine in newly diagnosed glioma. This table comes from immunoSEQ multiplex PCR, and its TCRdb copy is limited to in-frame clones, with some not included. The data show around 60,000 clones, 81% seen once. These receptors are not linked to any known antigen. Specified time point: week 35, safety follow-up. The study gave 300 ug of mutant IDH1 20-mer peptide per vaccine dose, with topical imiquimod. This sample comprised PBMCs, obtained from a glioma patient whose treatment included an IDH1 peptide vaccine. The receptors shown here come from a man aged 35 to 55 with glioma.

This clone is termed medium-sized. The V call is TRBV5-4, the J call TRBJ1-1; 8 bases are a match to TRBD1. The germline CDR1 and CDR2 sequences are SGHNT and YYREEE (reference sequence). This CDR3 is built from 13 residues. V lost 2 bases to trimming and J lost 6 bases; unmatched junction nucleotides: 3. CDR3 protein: CASSFSRGPEAFF. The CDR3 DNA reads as TGTGCCAGCAGCTTCAGCAGGGGGCCTGAAGCTTTCTTT.

CDR3 in amino acids: CASSPRGDSTEAFF. CDR3 DNA sequence: TGCGCCAGCAGCCCGAGGGGGGACAGCACTGAAGCTTTCTTT. The V call is TRBV4-3, the J call TRBJ1-1, with 7 bases that match TRBD1. Germline V gives CDR1 LGHNA, CDR2 YSLEER. The V segment lost 4 bases and the J segment 4 bases; nucleotides outside the gene matches: 6. This CDR3 is built from 14 residues.

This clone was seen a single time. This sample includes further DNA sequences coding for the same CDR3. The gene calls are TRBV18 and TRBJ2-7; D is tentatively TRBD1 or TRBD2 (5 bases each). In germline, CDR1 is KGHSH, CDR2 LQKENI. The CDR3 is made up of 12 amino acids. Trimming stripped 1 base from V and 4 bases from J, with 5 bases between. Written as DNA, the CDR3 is TGTGCCAGCTCACCACGGGGGTACGAGCAGTACTTC. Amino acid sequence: CASSPRGYEQYF.

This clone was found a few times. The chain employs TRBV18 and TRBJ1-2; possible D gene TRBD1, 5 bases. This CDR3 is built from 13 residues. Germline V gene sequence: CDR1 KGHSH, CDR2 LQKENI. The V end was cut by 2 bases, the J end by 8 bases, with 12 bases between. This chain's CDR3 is CASSPSEGEGYTF. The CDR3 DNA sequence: TGTGCCAGCTCACCAAGTGAAGGGGAAGGCTACACCTTC.

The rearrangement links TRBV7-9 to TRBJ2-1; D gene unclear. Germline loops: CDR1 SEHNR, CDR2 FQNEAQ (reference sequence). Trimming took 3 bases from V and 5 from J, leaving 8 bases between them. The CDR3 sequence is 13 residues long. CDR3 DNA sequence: TGTGCCAGCAGCTTGCCAGAAAACAATGAGCAGTTCTTC. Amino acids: CASSLPENNEQFF.

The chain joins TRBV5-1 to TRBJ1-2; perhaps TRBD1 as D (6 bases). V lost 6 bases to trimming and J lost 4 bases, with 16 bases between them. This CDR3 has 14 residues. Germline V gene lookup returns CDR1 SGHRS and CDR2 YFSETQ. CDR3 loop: CASTTSSGAYGYTF. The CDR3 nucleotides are TGCGCCAGCACCACCTCGTCAGGGGCCTATGGCTACACCTTC.

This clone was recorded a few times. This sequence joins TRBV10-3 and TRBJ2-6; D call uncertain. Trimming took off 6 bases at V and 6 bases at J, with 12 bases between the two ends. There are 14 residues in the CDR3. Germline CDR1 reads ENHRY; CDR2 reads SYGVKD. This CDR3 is CAISSPREANVLTF. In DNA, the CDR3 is TGTGCCATCAGCTCACCACGAGAGGCCAACGTCCTGACTTTC.

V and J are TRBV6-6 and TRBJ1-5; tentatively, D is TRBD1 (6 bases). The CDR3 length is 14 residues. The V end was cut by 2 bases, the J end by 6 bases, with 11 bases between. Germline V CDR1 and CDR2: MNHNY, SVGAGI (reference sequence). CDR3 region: CASSYNRVGQPQHF. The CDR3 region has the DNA TGTGCCAGCAGTTACAACAGGGTGGGTCAGCCCCAGCATTTT.

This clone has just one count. The CDR3 DNA is TGTGCCAGCAGCCAACGGGGCCTAGGGTTTACAGAGCAGTACTTC. Protein: CASSQRGLGFTEQYF. The gene calls are TRBV4-2 and TRBJ2-7, with D perhaps assigned TRBD1 or TRBD2 (5 bases each). The germline V gene encodes CDR1 LGHNA and CDR2 YNFKEQ. Trimming took 2 bases from V and 7 from J, leaving 18 bases between them. The CDR3 length is 15 residues.

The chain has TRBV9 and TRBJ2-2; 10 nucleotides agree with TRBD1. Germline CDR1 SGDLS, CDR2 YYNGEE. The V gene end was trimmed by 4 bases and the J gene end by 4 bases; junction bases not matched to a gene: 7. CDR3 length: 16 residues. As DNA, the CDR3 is TGTGCCAGCAGCACTTGGGACAGGGGAGGCACCGGGGAGCTGTTTTTT. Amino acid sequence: CASSTWDRGGTGELFF. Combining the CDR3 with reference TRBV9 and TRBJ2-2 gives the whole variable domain DSGVTQTPKHLITATGQRVTLRCSPRSGDLSVYWYQQSLDQGLQFLIQYYNGEERAKGNILERFSAQQFPDLHSELNLSSLELGDSALYFCASSTWDRGGTGELFFGEGSRLTVL.

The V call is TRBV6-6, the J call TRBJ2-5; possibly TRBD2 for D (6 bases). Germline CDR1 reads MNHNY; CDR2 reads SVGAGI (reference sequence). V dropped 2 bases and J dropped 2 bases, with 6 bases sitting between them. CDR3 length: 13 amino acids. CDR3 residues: CASSYRGQETQYF. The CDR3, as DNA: TGTGCCAGCAGTTACCGGGGGCAAGAGACCCAGTACTTC.

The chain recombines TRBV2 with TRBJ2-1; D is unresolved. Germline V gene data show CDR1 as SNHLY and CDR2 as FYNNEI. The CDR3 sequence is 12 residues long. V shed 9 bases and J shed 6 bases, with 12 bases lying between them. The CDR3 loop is CASQIRANEQFF. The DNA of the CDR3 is TGTGCCAGTCAGATTCGGGCCAATGAGCAGTTCTTC. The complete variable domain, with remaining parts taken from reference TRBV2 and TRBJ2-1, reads EPEVTQTPSHQVTQMGQEVILRCVPISNHLYFYWYRQILGQKVEFLVSFYNNEISEKSEIFDDQFSVERPDGSNFTLKIRSTKLEDSAMYFCASQIRANEQFFGPGTRLTVL.

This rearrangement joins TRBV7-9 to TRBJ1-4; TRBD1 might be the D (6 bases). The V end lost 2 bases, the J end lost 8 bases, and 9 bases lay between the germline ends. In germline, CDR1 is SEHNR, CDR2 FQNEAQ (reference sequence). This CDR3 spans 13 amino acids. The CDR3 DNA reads TGTGCCAGCAGCTTATGGAGGGGGGAAAAACTGTTTTTT. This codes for CASSLWRGEKLFF.

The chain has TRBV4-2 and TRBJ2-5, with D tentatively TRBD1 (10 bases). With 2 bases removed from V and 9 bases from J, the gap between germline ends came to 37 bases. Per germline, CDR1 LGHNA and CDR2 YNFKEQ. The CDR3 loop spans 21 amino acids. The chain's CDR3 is CASSQNSGQGLQRGVNLAQYF. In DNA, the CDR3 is TGTGCCAGCAGCCAAAACTCGGGACAGGGGCTCCAGCGGGGGGTCAACTTGGCCCAGTACTTC.

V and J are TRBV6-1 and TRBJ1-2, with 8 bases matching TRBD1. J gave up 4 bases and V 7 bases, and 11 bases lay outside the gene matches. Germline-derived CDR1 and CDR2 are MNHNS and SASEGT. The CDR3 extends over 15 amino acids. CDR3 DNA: TGTGCCAGCACCGGGCCAGGGGGCGGGGGCTATGGCTACACCTTC. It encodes CASTGPGGGGYGYTF.

The CDR3, as DNA: TGTGCCAGCAGCTCCTCAGGGGGGGCTGATACGCAGTATTTT. Residues: CASSSSGGADTQYF. The chain is built from TRBV7-3 and TRBJ2-3, with D perhaps TRBD1 or TRBD2 (7 bases each). The germline V gene encodes CDR1 SGHTA and CDR2 FQGTGA. V dropped 4 bases and J dropped 6 bases, with 14 bases sitting between them. This CDR3 is built from 14 residues.

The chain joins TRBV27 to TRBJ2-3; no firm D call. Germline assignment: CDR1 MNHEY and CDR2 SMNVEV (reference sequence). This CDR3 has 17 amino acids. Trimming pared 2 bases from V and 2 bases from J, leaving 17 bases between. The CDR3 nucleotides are TGTGCCAGCAGTTTACGGTCGTTAAGGGCTTACACAGATACGCAGTATTTT. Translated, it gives CASSLRSLRAYTDTQYF.

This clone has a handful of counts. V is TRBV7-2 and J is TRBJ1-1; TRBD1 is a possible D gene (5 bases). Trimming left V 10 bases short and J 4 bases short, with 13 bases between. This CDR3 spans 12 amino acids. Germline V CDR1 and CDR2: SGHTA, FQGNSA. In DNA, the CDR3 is TGTGCCACTTTAGGGGAGGGCACTGAAGCTTTCTTT. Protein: CATLGEGTEAFF.

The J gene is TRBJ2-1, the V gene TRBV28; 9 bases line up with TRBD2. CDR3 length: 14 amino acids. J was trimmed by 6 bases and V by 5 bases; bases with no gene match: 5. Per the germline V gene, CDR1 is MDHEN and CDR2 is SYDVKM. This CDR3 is CASSQGGRANEQFF. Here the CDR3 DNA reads TGTGCCAGCAGTCAGGGCGGGAGGGCCAATGAGCAGTTCTTC.

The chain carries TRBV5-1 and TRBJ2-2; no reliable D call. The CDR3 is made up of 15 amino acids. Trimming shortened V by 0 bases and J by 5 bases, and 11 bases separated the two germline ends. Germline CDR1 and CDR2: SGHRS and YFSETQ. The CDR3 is CASSLASRSTGELFF. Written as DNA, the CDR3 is TGCGCCAGCAGCTTGGCTTCGCGGTCTACCGGGGAGCTGTTTTTT. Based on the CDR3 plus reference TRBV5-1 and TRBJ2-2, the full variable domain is KAGVTQTPRYLIKTRGQQVTLSCSPISGHRSVSWYQQTPGQGLQFLFEYFSETQRNKGNFPGRFSGRQFSNSRSEMNVSTLELGDSALYLCASSLASRSTGELFFGEGSRLTVL.

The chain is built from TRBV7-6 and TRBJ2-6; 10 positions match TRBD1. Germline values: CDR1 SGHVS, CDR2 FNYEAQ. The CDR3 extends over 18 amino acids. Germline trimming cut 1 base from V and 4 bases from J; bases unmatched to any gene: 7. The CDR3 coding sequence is TGTGCCAGCAGCTTAGGGGGGACAGGGGTAGGAGGGGCCAACGTCCTGACTTTC. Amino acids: CASSLGGTGVGGANVLTF.